This T cell receptor delta chain was captured in a study of gamma-delta chains in newborns, infants, children (dated by TCRdb to between 2018 and 2021). Turning to the overall study: In the study title, it is stated that polyclonal expansion of innate gammadelta T cells is driven by microbial exposure immediately after birth. The study examined the way microbial exposure affected innate gammadelta T cell populations in human newborns right after birth.

Comment on this clone: Its recognized antigen is unknown. TCRdb lists the protein of a much larger clone for this DNA, which differs at residue 7, so this is likely a read error; the protein given here is translated from the DNA itself.

The CDR3 sequence holds 18 residues, the cysteine and phenylalanine included. The entry retains the CDR3 DNA only, 54 bases that are in frame from base 1. After removal of 0 bases from V and 4 bases from J, the junction retains 13 bases not matched to a gene. CDR1 and CDR2, per the germline V gene, are GEAIGNYY and EKD. The sequencing machine was an Illumina MiSeq. Clonotypes were called again by TCRdb from the public reads via CATT, and duplicate nucleotide sequences were then merged into one entry. Counted in this sample were about 4,200 delta-chain clones; approximately 14% of them appeared once. The leading ten clones occupy 8.5% of the sample.

The source is a child who was a newborn, infant or young child, either healthy, febrile or measles-vaccinated (not recorded which). This receptor chain uses TRDV2 and TRDJ1, and TRDD3 matches 10 of the central bases. TCRdb gives no J gene; it was assigned here by matching the DNA to germline. Sample: blood. The nucleotide sequence reads as follows: TGTGCCTGTGACACCGGATGTAGGGGGATACGGTCTAACGATAAACTCATCTTT. It translates as CACDTGCRGIRSNDKLIF.